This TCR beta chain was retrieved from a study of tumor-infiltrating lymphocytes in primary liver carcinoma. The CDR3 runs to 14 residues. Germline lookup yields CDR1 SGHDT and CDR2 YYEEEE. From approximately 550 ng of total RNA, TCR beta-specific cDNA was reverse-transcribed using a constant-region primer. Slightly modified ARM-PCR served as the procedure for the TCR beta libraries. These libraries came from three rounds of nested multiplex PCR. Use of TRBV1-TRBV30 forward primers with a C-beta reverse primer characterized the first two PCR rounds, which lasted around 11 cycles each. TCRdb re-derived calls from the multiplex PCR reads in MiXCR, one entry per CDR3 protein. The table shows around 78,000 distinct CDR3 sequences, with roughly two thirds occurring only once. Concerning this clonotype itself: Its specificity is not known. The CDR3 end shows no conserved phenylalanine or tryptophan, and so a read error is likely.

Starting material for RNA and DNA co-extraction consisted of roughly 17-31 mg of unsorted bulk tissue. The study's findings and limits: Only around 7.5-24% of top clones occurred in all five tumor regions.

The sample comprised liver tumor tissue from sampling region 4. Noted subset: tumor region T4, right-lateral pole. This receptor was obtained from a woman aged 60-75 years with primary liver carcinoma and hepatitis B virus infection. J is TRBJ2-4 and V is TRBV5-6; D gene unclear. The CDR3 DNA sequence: TGTGCAAGCAGCTCGCTGCACGCCAAAAACATTCAGTACCTC. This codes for CASSSLHAKNIQYL.